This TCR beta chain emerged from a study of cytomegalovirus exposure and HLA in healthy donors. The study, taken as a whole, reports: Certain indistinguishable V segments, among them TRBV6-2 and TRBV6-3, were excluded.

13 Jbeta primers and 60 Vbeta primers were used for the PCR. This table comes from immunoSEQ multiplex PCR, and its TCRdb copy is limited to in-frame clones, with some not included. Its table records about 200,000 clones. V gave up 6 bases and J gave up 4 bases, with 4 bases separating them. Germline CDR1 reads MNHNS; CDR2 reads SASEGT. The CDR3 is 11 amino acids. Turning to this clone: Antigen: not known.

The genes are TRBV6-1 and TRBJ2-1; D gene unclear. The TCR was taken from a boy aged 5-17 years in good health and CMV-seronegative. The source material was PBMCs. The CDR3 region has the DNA TGTGCCAGCAGAATATACAATGAGCAGTTCTTC. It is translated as CASRIYNEQFF.